This is a list of T cell receptor beta chains from one sample in a study of OX40 agonist ivuxolimab in advanced cancers. The table came from immunoSEQ multiplex PCR; TCRdb's copy has only in-frame clones and leaves some out. The repertoire has about 100,000 clones, 75% to 90% of them found once; the top ten carry less than 0.2%. The material sequenced was CD4+ or CD8+ T cells sorted from blood, taken in a trial of the OX40 agonist ivuxolimab. The receptors were gathered from an adult with an advanced solid tumor such as melanoma, head and neck, liver or kidney cancer. Both conserved end residues are part of each CDR3.

j_call v_call cdr3_aa
TRBJ1-2 TRBV6-1 CASKFGQVYGYTF
TRBJ2-4 TRBV9 CASSAMRDGKNIQYF
TRBJ2-3 TRBV5-1 CASSNLAGGGKDTQYF
TRBJ2-5 TRBV5-4 CASSTGGLAGIQETQYF
TRBJ1-2 TRBV10-3 CAISESAAYGYTF
TRBJ1-2 TRBV5-1 CASSPTTGGARAYGYTF
TRBJ2-1 TRBV21-1 CASSKYPSYNEQFF
TRBJ2-1 TRBV7-8 CASSFGIAAYNEQFF
TRBJ1-2 TRBV28 CASLTITGRGYTF
TRBJ2-3 TRBV29-1 CSVHSGQLSTDTQYF
TRBJ1-1 TRBV7-8 CASSLEGDGRPEAFF
TRBJ1-5 TRBV6-5 CASSYSATGRPQHF
TRBJ2-2 TRBV11-3 CASSLSAGGAGELFF
TRBJ1-1 TRBV6-5 CASSYTVTANTEAFF
TRBJ1-1 TRBV9 CASSGPSGSEAFF
TRBJ1-1 TRBV6-1 CASLIQGFDTEAFF
TRBJ1-4 TRBV7-9 CASSLIATGVEKLFF
TRBJ2-2 TRBV10-2 CASEGPGMDTGELFF
TRBJ1-1 TRBV11-2 CASSLGRGTFMNTEAFF